This T cell receptor (beta chain) was captured by sequencing in a study of post-analysis software for immune sequencing data. Worth noting for this clonotype: Its antigen is unidentified.

Study outcomes and limitations: Samples made in the same batch grouped tightly together by F measure. Controls significantly exceeded multiple sclerosis patients in normalized Chao1 diversity. Relative to controls, patients had about 5 TRBV segments at higher frequency, with TRBV5-6, TRBV5-1 and TRBV20-1 among these.

cDNA libraries of TCR beta carried unique molecular identifiers. TCRdb re-called the PCR reads through MiXCR, storing one row per CDR3 protein. The table records around 700,000 distinct CDR3 sequences, 59% of them present only once. CDR1 is SGHAT, CDR2 FQNNGV, per germline. The CDR3 covers 14 residues. Trimming shortened V by 6 bases and J by 4 bases, and 15 bases separated the two germline ends. The sample taken for sequencing was blood. The origin of this receptor is a girl aged 2 to 10 with multiple sclerosis. The genes are TRBV11-2 and TRBJ2-5; tentatively, D is TRBD2 (5 bases). The CDR3 region has the DNA TGTGCCAGCAGGTCCACCCGGGAAGGAGAGACCCAGTACTTC. As protein: CASRSTREGETQYF.